This T cell receptor (beta chain) was sequenced during a study of cytomegalovirus exposure and HLA in healthy donors. Overall study findings and caveats: Relative to equally common others, HLA-associated TCR beta chains showed greater clonal expansion in a later analysis.

As concerns this clone: Its antigen is not identified.

Nominally healthy donors provided the samples, though records likely missed some immune exposures. This CDR3 region has 14 residues. CDR1 is SGHRS and CDR2 is YFSETQ in the germline V gene. V shed 2 bases and J shed 2 bases, with 7 bases lying between them. PCR involved 60 Vbeta and 13 Jbeta primers. Clones were read by immunoSEQ multiplex PCR, and TCRdb kept only the in-frame ones, dropping some. Here the sample spans 85,000 to 100,000 clones, approximately 77% being singletons. The origin of this receptor is a woman in her thirties or forties in good health and CMV-seronegative. The sample comprised PBMCs. The rearrangement joins TRBV5-1 to TRBJ2-2, with D unresolved. CDR3 loop: CASSFSVNTGELFF. CDR3 coding DNA: TGCGCCAGCAGCTTCTCGGTTAACACCGGGGAGCTGTTTTTT. The whole variable domain, remainder taken from reference TRBV5-1 and TRBJ2-2, is KAGVTQTPRYLIKTRGQQVTLSCSPISGHRSVSWYQQTPGQGLQFLFEYFSETQRNKGNFPGRFSGRQFSNSRSEMNVSTLELGDSALYLCASSFSVNTGELFFGEGSRLTVL.